One and the same sample provided the 18 T cell receptor beta chains below, sequenced in a study of blood T cells in healthy people across ages. With a J-beta primer mix and a sample-barcoded 5' primer, a second PCR ran roughly 6 to 11 cycles. MiXCR was run by TCRdb on the 5' RACE reads, yielding one entry per CDR3 protein. The sample lists approximately 1.5 million distinct CDR3 sequences, roughly two fifths occurring once. Sequencing used blood. The receptor source for this set is a young woman in good health.

The rearrangement uses TRBV11-3 and TRBJ1-2; perhaps TRBD1 as D (5 bases). Germline CDR1 SGHNT, CDR2 YENEEA. Trimming shortened V by 2 bases and J by 3 bases, and 19 bases separated the two germline ends. The CDR3 is 17 residues long. The CDR3 protein is CASSLHAAGSFDYGYTF. CDR3 DNA: TGTGCCAGCAGCTTACATGCGGCAGGGTCGTTTGACTATGGCTACACCTTC.

In regard to this clonotype: Relative to the germline gene, one junction end is altered; a read error may explain this. The chain recombines TRBV4-3 with TRBJ1-4, with TRBD1 matching over 10 bases. CDR3 length equals 15 residues. Germline lookup yields CDR1 LGHNA and CDR2 YSLEER. The CDR3 reads CASSQTGGSNEKPFF. DNA for the CDR3: TGCGCCAGCAGCCAGACAGGGGGCTCTAATGAAAAACCGTTTTTT.

This chain joins TRBV4-1 and TRBJ2-5; D uncertain. V was trimmed by 3 bases and J by 11 bases, leaving 16 bases between them. This CDR3 has 13 amino acids. Germline V lookup: CDR1 MGHRA, CDR2 YSYEKL. Here the CDR3 reads CASSQEIGPEQYF. CDR3 nucleotide sequence: TGCGCCAGCAGCCAGGAAATCGGGCCTGAGCAGTACTTC.

This clonotype was detected only a few times. The J gene is TRBJ2-7, the V gene TRBV2, with D perhaps TRBD1 (6 bases). Trimming took 6 bases from V and 2 from J, leaving 17 bases between them. The CDR3 consists of 15 residues. Germline V gene lookup returns CDR1 SNHLY and CDR2 FYNNEI. CDR3 DNA: TGTGCCAGCAGGGAGTCGGACAGCCTTACCTACGAGCAGTACTTC. It codes for CASRESDSLTYEQYF.

The chain recombines TRBV27 with TRBJ1-2; 8 bases fit TRBD1. The germline V gene encodes CDR1 MNHEY and CDR2 SMNVEV (reference sequence). Losses at the gene ends were 5 bases for V and 5 bases for J; bases not matched to a gene: 7. CDR3 length: 14 amino acids. CDR3 loop: CASSPQDRVYGYTF. The CDR3 DNA sequence: TGTGCCAGCAGTCCGCAGGACAGGGTTTATGGCTACACCTTC.

This clonotype appeared a single time. The V call is TRBV7-9, the J call TRBJ2-5; tentative D call: TRBD1 (5 bases). This CDR3 has 14 residues. Germline V CDR1 and CDR2: SEHNR, FQNEAQ (reference sequence). V shed 5 bases and J shed 4 bases, with 14 bases lying between them. DNA for the CDR3: TGTGCCAGCAGCCGCCCAGGGTCAGGAGAGACCCAGTACTTC. Its protein is CASSRPGSGETQYF.

DNA of the CDR3: TGTGCCAGCAGTTCCCTAGCGGGGGGGCCGGAGACAGATACGCAGTATTTT. Translating gives CASSSLAGGPETDTQYF. The rearrangement links TRBV27 to TRBJ2-3, with 12 bases that match TRBD2. Germline CDR1 and CDR2: MNHEY and SMNVEV (reference sequence). This CDR3 has 17 amino acids. Germline trimming cut 4 bases from V and 3 bases from J; bases unmatched to any gene: 8.

The chain combines TRBV27 with TRBJ1-1, with D possibly being TRBD1 (6 bases). Trimming left V 5 bases short and J 1 base short, with 14 bases between. The germline V gene encodes CDR1 MNHEY and CDR2 SMNVEV (reference sequence). The CDR3 is made up of 15 amino acids. The CDR3, as DNA: TGTGCCAGCAGTCCCCTATGGGGGGCGAACACTGAAGCTTTCTTT. Translated: CASSPLWGANTEAFF.

This clonotype was recorded a few times. This chain connects TRBV5-1 to TRBJ2-1; 8 bases map to TRBD2. The germline CDR1 and CDR2 sequences are SGHRS and YFSETQ. V shed 2 bases, J shed 10 bases, and the junction held 14 bases outside the gene matches. The CDR3 has 16 residues. Here the CDR3 reads CASSLITSGEWGEQFF. CDR3 DNA sequence: TGCGCCAGCAGCTTAATAACTAGCGGAGAATGGGGGGAGCAGTTCTTC.

The rearrangement uses TRBV6-5 and TRBJ2-6; 9 positions match TRBD2. The CDR3 covers 17 residues. J lost 4 bases, V lost 1 base, and 5 bases had no gene match. Germline values: CDR1 MNHEY, CDR2 SVGAGI. The CDR3 sequence is CASSYWLAGTGANVLTF. The CDR3 nucleotides read TGTGCCAGCAGTTACTGGCTAGCGGGGACAGGGGCCAACGTCCTGACTTTC.

The rearrangement links TRBV20-1 to TRBJ2-5, with D possibly being TRBD2 (6 bases). V lost 0 bases to trimming and J lost 5 bases, with 13 bases between them. The germline V gene has CDR1 DFQATT and CDR2 SNEGSKA (reference sequence). This CDR3 is built from 14 residues. CDR3 loop: CSARDRLGGETQYF. CDR3 sequence (DNA): TGCAGTGCTAGAGATCGGCTAGGAGGGGAGACCCAGTACTTC.

This clonotype was detected a few times. At one end, the junction sequence differs from germline, possibly due to a read error. The V call is TRBV7-7, the J call TRBJ2-1; 7 bases align to TRBD2. Germline loops: CDR1 SSHAT, CDR2 FNYEAQ (reference sequence). This CDR3 has 14 residues. The CDR3 sequence: CASSLHLADNEQFF. DNA of the CDR3: TGTGCTAGCAGCTTACATCTAGCGGACAATGAGCAGTTCTTC. Full variable domain (outside the CDR3, taken from reference TRBV7-7 and TRBJ2-1): GAGVSQSPRYKVTKRGQDVTLRCDPISSHATLYWYQQALGQGPEFLTYFNYEAQPDKSGLPSDRFSAERPEGSISTLTIQRTEQRDSAMYRCASSLHLADNEQFFGPGTRLTVL.

This sequence joins TRBV21-1 and TRBJ2-1. TRBV21-1 is a documented pseudogene. This CDR3 is built from 11 residues. The CDR3 nucleotides are TGTGCCAGCAGCAATTTAGACGAGCAGTTCTTC. This codes for CASSNLDEQFF.

This CDR3 reads CSARKGLAGGNLYNEQFF. The CDR3 DNA reads as TGCAGTGCTAGAAAGGGACTAGCGGGGGGAAACCTCTACAATGAGCAGTTCTTC. The rearrangement joins TRBV20-1 to TRBJ2-1, with 15 bases lining up with TRBD2. The CDR3 totals 18 residues. The V gene's germline CDR1 is DFQATT and CDR2 SNEGSKA (reference sequence). V was pared by 2 bases and J by 3 bases, with 8 bases of the junction left unmatched.

The CDR3 here is CAISESVEVYGYTF. CDR3 bases: TGTGCCATCAGTGAGTCAGTGGAGGTCTATGGCTACACCTTC. The chain joins TRBV10-3 to TRBJ1-2; D unresolved. This CDR3 comprises 14 residues. Germline V lookup: CDR1 ENHRY, CDR2 SYGVKD. With 0 bases removed from V and 4 bases from J, the gap between germline ends came to 9 bases.

In its sample, this clonotype was seen a few times. The rearrangement uses TRBV10-1 and TRBJ2-1; TRBD2 matches 9 bases. Germline trimming cut 0 bases from V and 6 bases from J; bases unmatched to any gene: 6. Germline CDR1 reads WNHNN; CDR2 reads SYGVQD (reference sequence). The CDR3 is 16 amino acids. CDR3 sequence (DNA): TGCGCCAGCAGTGAGTCGCTAGCGGGAATGAGCAATGAGCAGTTCTTC. Translation gives CASSESLAGMSNEQFF.

This chain joins TRBV4-2 and TRBJ2-5; no clear D gene. V was pared by 0 bases and J by 5 bases, with 7 bases between. The CDR3 totals 13 residues. Germline CDR1 reads LGHNA; CDR2 reads YNFKEQ. The CDR3 reads CASSQETVETQYF. Written as DNA, the CDR3 is TGTGCCAGCAGCCAAGAGACGGTGGAGACCCAGTACTTC.

A few counts support this clonotype. The V call is TRBV7-2, the J call TRBJ2-1; TRBD1 matches at 7 bases. Germline CDR1 and CDR2: SGHTA and FQGNSA. The CDR3 has 15 amino acids. V shed 3 bases, J shed 4 bases, and the junction held 6 bases outside the gene matches. CDR3 sequence reads: CASSLLTGQYNEQFF. CDR3 coding DNA: TGTGCCAGCAGCTTGCTGACAGGGCAATACAATGAGCAGTTCTTC.